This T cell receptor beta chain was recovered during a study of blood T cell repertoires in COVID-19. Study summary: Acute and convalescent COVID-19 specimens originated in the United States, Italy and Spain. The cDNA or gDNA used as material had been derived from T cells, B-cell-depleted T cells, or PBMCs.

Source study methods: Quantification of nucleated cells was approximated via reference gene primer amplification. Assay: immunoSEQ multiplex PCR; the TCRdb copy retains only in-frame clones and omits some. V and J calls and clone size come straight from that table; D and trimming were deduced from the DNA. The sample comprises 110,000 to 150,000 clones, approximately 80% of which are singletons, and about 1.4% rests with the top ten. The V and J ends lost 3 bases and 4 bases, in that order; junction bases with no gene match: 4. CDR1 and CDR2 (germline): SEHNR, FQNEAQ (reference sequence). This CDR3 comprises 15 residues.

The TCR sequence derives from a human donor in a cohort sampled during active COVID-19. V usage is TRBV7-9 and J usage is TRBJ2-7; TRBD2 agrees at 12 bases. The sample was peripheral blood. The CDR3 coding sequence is TGTGCCAGCAGCTTCCCGACTAGCGGGAGTTACGAGCAGTACTTC. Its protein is CASSFPTSGSYEQYF.